This TCR beta chain stems from a study of graft-versus-host responses after intestinal transplantation. The J segment lost 6 bases and the V segment lost 1 base, leaving 6 bases of the junction unmatched. The CDR3 totals 15 residues. Per the germline V gene, CDR1 is SGHAT and CDR2 is FQNNGV. Only in-frame clones appear in the TCRdb table, and some are missing; sequencing was by immunoSEQ multiplex PCR. The sample has about 39,000 clones; 90% to 95% are singletons. Whole-study results and caveats: Patients with graft-donor T cell macrochimerism had high graft-versus-host to host-versus-graft clonal ratios in allografts.

As concerns this clone: Its matching antigen is unknown.

The source material was unstimulated CD8+ T cells sorted from spleen or lymph node cells, sampled before transplant. The chain has TRBV11-2 and TRBJ2-3; 8 nucleotides agree with TRBD2. This receptor was taken from a human donor who was the organ donor for an intestinal transplant. CDR3 nucleotide sequence: TGTGCCAGCAGCTTAGTCCGGGGGGGTGGCGATACGCAGTATTTT. Its protein is CASSLVRGGGDTQYF.